The clone carrying this T cell receptor (beta chain) was found many times. These data belong to a study of low-dose radiotherapy and immunotherapy resistance in tumors. Turning to the study itself: Cohort 2, a group dosed every two weeks at 1 Gy per fraction, received 13 Gy in total over 26 weeks. On an every-two-weeks schedule, patients received intravenous nivolumab 240 mg, along with ipilimumab 1 mg/kg every six weeks. Aspirin was taken orally at 300 mg daily by patients, and this continued for four cycles from cycle 1 day 1.

Time point described: after trial treatment. Indicated treatment: LDRT plus nivolumab, ipilimumab, low-dose cyclophosphamide and aspirin (RACIN trial). Donors were treated with nivolumab, ipilimumab, aspirin, and low-dose cyclophosphamide and radiotherapy. Covering alpha and beta chains, TRAV- and TRBV-specific primers were used for the first-strand cDNA. TCRs were put through 20 to 25 PCR cycles of amplification with Phusion. A constant-region primer and the V-primer adapter served as the primer pair. MiXCR, applied by TCRdb to the reads, yields one record per CDR3 protein. The table records 80,000 or so distinct CDR3 sequences, 15% to 20% of them present only once. In germline, CDR1 is SGDLS, CDR2 YYNGEE. The CDR3 has 15 amino acids. The junction had 6 bases not matched to a gene; V was cut back by 2 bases and J by 6 bases.

This receptor was identified in a male donor with prostate cancer. The specimen was PBMCs, collected after low-dose radiotherapy plus immunotherapy. The chain carries TRBV9 and TRBJ2-1, with 9 bases that match TRBD2. CDR3 DNA: TGTGCCAGCAGCGTCGGGGCGGGAGGGTTCAATGAGCAGTTCTTC. Its translation: CASSVGAGGFNEQFF.